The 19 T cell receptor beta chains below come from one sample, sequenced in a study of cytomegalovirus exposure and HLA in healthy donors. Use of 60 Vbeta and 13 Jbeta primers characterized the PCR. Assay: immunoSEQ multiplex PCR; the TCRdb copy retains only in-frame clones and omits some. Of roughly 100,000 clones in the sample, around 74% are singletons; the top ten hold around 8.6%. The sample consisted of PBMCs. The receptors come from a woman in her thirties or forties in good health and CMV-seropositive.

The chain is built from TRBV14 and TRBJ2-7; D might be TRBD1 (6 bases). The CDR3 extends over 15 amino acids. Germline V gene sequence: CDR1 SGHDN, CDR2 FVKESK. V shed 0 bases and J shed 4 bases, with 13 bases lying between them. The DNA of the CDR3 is TGTGCCAGCAGCCAAGATCGGCAGGGGAGTTACGAGCAGTACTTC. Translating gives CASSQDRQGSYEQYF. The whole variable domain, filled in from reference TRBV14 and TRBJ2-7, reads EAGVTQFPSHSVIEKGQTVTLRCDPISGHDNLYWYRRVMGKEIKFLLHFVKESKQDESGMPNNRFLAERTGGTYSTLKVQPAELEDSGVYFCASSQDRQGSYEQYFGPGTRLTVT.

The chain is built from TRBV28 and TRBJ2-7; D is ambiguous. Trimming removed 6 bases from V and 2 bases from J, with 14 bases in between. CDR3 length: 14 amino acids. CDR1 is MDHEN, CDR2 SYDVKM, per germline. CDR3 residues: CASSTRWAPYEQYF. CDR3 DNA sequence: TGTGCCAGCAGCACTCGGTGGGCTCCCTACGAGCAGTACTTC.

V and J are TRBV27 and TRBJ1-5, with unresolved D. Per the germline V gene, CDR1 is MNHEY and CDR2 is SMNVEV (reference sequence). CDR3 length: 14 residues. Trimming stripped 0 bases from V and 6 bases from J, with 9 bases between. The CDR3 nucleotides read TGTGCCAGCAGTTTATCGAGGGTTACTCAGCCCCAGCATTTT. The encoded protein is CASSLSRVTQPQHF.

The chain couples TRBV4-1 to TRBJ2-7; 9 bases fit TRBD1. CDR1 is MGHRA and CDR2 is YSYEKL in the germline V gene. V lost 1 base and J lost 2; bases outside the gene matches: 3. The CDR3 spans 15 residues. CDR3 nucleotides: TGCGCCAGCAGCCAAGCGGGACAGGGAGCCTACGAGCAGTACTTC. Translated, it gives CASSQAGQGAYEQYF.

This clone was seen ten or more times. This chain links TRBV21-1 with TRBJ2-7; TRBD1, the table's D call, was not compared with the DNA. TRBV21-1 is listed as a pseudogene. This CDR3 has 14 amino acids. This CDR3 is CAKSRGTEHYEQYF. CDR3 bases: TGTGCCAAAAGTAGGGGGACAGAGCACTACGAGCAGTACTTC.

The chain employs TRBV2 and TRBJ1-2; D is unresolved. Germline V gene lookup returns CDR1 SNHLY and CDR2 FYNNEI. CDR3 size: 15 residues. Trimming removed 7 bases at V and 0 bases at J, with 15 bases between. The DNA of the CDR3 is TGTGCCAGCATTCCTTGGCCGCTAGCTAACTATGGCTACACCTTC. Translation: CASIPWPLANYGYTF.

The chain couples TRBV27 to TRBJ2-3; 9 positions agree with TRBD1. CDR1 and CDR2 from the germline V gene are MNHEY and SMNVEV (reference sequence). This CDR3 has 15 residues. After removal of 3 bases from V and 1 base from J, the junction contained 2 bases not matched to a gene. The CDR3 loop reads CASSFGDRGTDTQYF. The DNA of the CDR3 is TGTGCCAGCAGTTTTGGGGACAGGGGCACAGATACGCAGTATTTT.

Here the CDR3 reads CASSLAGEDYEQYF. The CDR3 DNA reads as TGCGCCAGCAGCTTGGCAGGGGAAGACTACGAGCAGTACTTC. The chain uses TRBV5-1 and TRBJ2-7, with D perhaps matching TRBD1 (6 bases). The V gene's germline CDR1 is SGHRS and CDR2 YFSETQ. CDR3 length: 14 amino acids. Trimming shortened V by 0 bases and J by 3 bases, and 10 bases separated the two germline ends.

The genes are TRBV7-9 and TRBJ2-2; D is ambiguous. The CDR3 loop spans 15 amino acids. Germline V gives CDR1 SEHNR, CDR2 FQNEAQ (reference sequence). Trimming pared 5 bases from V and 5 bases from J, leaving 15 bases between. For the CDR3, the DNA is TGTGCCAGCAGCCGAGTGGCAGGAAAGACCGGGGAGCTGTTTTTT. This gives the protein CASSRVAGKTGELFF.

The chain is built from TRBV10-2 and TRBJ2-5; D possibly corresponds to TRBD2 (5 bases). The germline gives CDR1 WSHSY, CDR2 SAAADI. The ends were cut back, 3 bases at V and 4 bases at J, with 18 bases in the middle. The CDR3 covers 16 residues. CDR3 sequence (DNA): TGCGCCAGCAGTGACTCGTTGGACGAGGGTTCAGAGACCCAGTACTTC. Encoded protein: CASSDSLDEGSETQYF.

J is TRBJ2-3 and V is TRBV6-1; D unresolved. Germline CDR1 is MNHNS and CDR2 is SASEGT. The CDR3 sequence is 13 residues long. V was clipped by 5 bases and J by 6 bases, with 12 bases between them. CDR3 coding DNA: TGTGCCAGCAGTCTAGTTTTCATGGATACGCAGTATTTT. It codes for CASSLVFMDTQYF.

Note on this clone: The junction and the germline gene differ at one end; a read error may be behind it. This CDR3 reads CASSLRTGNPGELFF. In DNA form, the CDR3 reads TGCGCCAGCAGCCTCCGGACAGGGAACCCCGGGGAGCTGTTTTTT. V and J are TRBV5-1 and TRBJ2-2; 8 bases agree with TRBD1. The CDR3 has 15 residues. CDR1 and CDR2 from the germline V gene are SGHRS and YFSETQ.

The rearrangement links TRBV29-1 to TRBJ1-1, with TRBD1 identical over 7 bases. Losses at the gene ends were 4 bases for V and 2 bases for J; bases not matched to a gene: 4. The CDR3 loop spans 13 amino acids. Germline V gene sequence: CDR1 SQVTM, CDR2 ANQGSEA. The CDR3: CSVVGQPNTEAFF. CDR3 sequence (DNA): TGCAGCGTTGTGGGACAGCCAAACACTGAAGCTTTCTTT.

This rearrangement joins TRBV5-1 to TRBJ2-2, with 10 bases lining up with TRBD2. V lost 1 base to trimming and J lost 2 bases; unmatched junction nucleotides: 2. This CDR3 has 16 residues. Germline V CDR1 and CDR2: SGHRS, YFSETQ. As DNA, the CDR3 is TGCGCCAGCAGCTTGCTACTAGCGGGAAACACCGGGGAGCTGTTTTTT. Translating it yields CASSLLLAGNTGELFF. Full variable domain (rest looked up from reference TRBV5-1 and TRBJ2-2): KAGVTQTPRYLIKTRGQQVTLSCSPISGHRSVSWYQQTPGQGLQFLFEYFSETQRNKGNFPGRFSGRQFSNSRSEMNVSTLELGDSALYLCASSLLLAGNTGELFFGEGSRLTVL.

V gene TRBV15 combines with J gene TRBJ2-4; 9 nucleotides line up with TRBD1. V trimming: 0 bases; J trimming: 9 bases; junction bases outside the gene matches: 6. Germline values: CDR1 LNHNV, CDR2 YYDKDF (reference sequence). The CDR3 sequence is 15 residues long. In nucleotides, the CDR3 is TGTGCCACCAGCAGAGATCCCGGACAGGGGCGCATTCAGTACTTC. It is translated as CATSRDPGQGRIQYF.

CDR3 bases: TGTGCCAGTAGTACCGGGACTAGTTACCAAGAGACCCAGTACTTC. Protein: CASSTGTSYQETQYF. The V and J genes are TRBV19 and TRBJ2-5; TRBD2 matches 8 bases. V lost 4 bases to trimming and J lost 0 bases; unmatched junction nucleotides: 4. This CDR3 is built from 15 residues. Germline V gives CDR1 LNHDA, CDR2 SQIVND (reference sequence).

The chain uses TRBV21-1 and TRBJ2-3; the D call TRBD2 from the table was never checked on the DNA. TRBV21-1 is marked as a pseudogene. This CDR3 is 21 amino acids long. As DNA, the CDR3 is TGTGCCAGCAGCAAAGGGGGGCGGACTAGCGGGGTCGTTCCGGGCGCAGATACGCAGTATTTT. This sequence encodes CASSKGGRTSGVVPGADTQYF.

CDR3 protein: CASSLRGRDSQETQYF. In DNA form, the CDR3 reads TGTGCCAGCAGCTTGCGTGGTCGGGACTCACAAGAGACCCAGTACTTC. The V and J genes are TRBV5-4 and TRBJ2-5, with D tentatively TRBD2 (6 bases). The CDR3 length is 16 residues. V was trimmed by 1 base and J by 2 bases, leaving 15 bases between them. Germline V CDR1 and CDR2: SGHNT, YYREEE (reference sequence).

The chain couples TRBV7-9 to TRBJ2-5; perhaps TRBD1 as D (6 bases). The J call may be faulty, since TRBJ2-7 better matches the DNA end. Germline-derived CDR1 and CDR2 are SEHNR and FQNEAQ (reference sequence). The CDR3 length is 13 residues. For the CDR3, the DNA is TGTGCCAGCAGCTCACAGGGAGACTACGAGCAGTACTTC. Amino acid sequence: CASSSQGDYEQYF.